This TCR beta chain was sequenced in a study of somatic mutations in cytotoxic T cells in rheumatoid arthritis. Study-wide findings and caveats: A rise in CD8+ clonality with age was seen in rheumatoid arthritis patients but not in healthy controls.

Concerning this clone itself: As yet, its antigen is unknown.

The V and J ends lost 1 base and 8 bases respectively, with 11 bases between them. This CDR3 spans 13 amino acids. Germline V gene lookup returns CDR1 SEHNR and CDR2 FQNEAQ (reference sequence). Produced via immunoSEQ multiplex PCR; TCRdb's table is partial and in-frame only. Of 10,000 or so clones detected, roughly 71% appear once; the ten largest clones hold around 35%. This chain links TRBV7-9 with TRBJ1-2; D not certain. This sequence originates from an adult with rheumatoid arthritis. Sample: CD8+ T cells sorted from blood. The CDR3 region has the DNA TGTGCCAGCAGCTTAGGAGGGTCTCAGGGCTACACCTTC. As protein: CASSLGGSQGYTF. Using reference TRBV7-9 and TRBJ1-2 for the parts outside the CDR3, the full variable domain is DTGVSQNPRHKITKRGQNVTFRCDPISEHNRLYWYRQTLGQGPEFLTYFQNEAQLEKSRLLSDRFSAERPKGSFSTLEIQRTEQGDSAMYLCASSLGGSQGYTFGSGTRLTVV.